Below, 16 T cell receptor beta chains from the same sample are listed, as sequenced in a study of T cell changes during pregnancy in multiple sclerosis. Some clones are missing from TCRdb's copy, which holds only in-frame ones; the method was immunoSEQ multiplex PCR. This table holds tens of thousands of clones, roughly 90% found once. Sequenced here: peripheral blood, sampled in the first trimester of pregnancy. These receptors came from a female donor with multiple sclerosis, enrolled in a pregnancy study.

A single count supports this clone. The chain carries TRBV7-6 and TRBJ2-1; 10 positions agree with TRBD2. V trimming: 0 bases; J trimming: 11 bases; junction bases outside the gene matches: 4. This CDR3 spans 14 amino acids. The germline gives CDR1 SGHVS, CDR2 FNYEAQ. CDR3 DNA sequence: TGTGCCAGCAGCTTAGCTGGACTAGCGGAAAAGCAGTTCTTC. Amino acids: CASSLAGLAEKQFF.

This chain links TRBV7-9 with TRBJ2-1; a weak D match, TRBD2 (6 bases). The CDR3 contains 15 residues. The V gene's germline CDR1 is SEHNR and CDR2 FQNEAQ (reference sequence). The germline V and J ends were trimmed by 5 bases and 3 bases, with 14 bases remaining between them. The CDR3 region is CASSPWRELYNEQFF. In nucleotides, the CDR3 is TGTGCCAGCAGCCCCTGGAGGGAGCTCTACAATGAGCAGTTCTTC. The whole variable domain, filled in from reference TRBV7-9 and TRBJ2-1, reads DTGVSQNPRHKITKRGQNVTFRCDPISEHNRLYWYRQTLGQGPEFLTYFQNEAQLEKSRLLSDRFSAERPKGSFSTLEIQRTEQGDSAMYLCASSPWRELYNEQFFGPGTRLTVL.

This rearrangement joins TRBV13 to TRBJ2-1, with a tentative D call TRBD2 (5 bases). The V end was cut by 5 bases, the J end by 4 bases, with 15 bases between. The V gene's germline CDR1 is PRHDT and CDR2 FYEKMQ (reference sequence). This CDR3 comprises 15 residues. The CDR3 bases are TGTGCCAGCAGCGAGGGAAAGCTGTCGTACAATGAGCAGTTCTTC. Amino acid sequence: CASSEGKLSYNEQFF.

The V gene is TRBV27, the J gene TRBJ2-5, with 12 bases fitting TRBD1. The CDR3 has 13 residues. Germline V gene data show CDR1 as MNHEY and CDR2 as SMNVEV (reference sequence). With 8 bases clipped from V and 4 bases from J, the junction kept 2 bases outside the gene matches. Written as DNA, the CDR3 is TGTGCCAGCGGGACAGGGGGCAGAGAGACCCAGTACTTC. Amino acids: CASGTGGRETQYF.

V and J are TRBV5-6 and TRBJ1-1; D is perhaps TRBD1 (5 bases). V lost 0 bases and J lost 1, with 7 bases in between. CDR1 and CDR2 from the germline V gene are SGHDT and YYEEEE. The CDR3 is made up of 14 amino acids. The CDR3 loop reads CASSLAGGNTEAFF. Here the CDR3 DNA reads TGTGCCAGCAGCTTGGCCGGGGGGAACACTGAAGCTTTCTTT.

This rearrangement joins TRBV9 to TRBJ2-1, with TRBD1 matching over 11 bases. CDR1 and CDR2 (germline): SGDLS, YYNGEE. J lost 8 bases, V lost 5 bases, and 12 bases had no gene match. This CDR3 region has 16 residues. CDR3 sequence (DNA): TGTGCCAGCAGTAGGACCGGGACAGGGGGGGGCGATGAGCAGTTCTTC. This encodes CASSRTGTGGGDEQFF.

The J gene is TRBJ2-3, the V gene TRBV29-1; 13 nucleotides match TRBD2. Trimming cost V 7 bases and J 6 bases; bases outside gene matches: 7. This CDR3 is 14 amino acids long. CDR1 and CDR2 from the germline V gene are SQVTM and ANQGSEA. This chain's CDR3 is CSALAGGPGDTQYF. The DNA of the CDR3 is TGCAGCGCACTAGCGGGAGGGCCTGGGGATACGCAGTATTTT.

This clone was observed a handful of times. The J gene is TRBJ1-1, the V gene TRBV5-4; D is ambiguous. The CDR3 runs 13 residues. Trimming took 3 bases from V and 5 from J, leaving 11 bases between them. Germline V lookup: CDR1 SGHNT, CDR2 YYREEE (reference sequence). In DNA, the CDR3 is TGTGCCAGCAGCTCTGCGGTCGGGACTGAAGCTTTCTTT. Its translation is CASSSAVGTEAFF.

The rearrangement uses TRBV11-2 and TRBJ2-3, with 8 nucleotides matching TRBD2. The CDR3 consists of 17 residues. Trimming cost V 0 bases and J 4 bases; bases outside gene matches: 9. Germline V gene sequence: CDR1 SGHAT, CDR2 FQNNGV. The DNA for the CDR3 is TGTGCCAGCAGCTTAGATCCTCCGGCGGGAGGATCAGATACGCAGTATTTT. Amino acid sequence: CASSLDPPAGGSDTQYF.

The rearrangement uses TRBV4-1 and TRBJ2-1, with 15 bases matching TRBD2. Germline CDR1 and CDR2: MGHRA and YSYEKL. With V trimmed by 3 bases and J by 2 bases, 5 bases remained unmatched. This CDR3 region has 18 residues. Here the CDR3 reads CASSHGTSGRNTYNEQFF. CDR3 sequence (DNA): TGCGCCAGCAGCCATGGGACTAGCGGGAGGAATACCTACAATGAGCAGTTCTTC.

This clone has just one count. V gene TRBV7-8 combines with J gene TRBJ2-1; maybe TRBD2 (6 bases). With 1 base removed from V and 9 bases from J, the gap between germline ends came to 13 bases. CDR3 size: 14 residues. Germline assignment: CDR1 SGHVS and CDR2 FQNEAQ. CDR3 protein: CASSLGGEELEQFF. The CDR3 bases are TGTGCCAGCAGCTTAGGCGGGGAGGAGCTTGAGCAGTTCTTC.

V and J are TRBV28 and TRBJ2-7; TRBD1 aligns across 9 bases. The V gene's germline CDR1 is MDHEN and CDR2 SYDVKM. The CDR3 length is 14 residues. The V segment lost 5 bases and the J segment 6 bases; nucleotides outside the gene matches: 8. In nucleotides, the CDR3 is TGTGCCAGCAGTCCAATAACAGGGGGCGGCGAGCAGTACTTC. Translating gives CASSPITGGGEQYF.

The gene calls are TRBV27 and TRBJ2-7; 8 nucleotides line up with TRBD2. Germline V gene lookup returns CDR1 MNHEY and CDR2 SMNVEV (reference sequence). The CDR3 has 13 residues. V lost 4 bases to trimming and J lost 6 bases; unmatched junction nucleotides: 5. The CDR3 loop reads CASSSSGRPEQYF. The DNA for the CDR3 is TGTGCCAGCAGTTCGAGCGGGAGACCCGAGCAGTACTTC.

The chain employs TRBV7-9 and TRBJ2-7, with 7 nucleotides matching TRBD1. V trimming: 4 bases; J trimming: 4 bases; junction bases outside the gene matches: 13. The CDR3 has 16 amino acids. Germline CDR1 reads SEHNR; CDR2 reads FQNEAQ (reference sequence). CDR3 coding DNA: TGTGCCAGCAGCTCACAACAGGGGCGTCACCAATACGAGCAGTACTTC. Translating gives CASSSQQGRHQYEQYF.

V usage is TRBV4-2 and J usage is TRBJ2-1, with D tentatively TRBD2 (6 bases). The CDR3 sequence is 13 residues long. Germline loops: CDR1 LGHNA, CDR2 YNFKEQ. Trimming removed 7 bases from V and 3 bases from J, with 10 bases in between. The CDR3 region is CASTPGGYNEQFF. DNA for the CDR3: TGTGCCAGCACTCCCGGGGGCTACAATGAGCAGTTCTTC.

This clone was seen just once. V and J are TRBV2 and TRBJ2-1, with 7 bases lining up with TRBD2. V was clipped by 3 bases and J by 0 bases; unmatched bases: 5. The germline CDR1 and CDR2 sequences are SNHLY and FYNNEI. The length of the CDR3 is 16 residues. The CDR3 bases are TGTGCCAGCAGTGATCTAGCGGTCACCTCCTACAATGAGCAGTTCTTC. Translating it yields CASSDLAVTSYNEQFF.